This T cell receptor beta chain was observed in a study of Graves' ophthalmopathy and Graves' hyperthyroidism. As regards this clonotype: Since a much larger clone is just one base distant, this may be a read error.

The germline gives CDR1 MNHNS, CDR2 SASEGT. Trimming took off 5 bases at V and 0 bases at J, with 13 bases between the two ends. The CDR3 length is 15 residues. Patients were excluded if they had other autoimmune diseases or uncontrolled infections, and likewise if pregnancy or lactation applied. The PBMC fraction was derived from around 9.5 ml of fresh peripheral blood. Amplified material comprised TCR beta CDR3 regions derived from RNA transcripts. The first round was an RT-PCR with HTBI primers, and the second round was a multiplex PCR. TCRdb re-derived calls from the multiplex PCR reads in MiXCR, one entry per CDR3 protein. The data hold hundreds of thousands of distinct CDR3 sequences, with roughly 39% observed a single time.

The TCR originated in an adult man with Graves' ophthalmopathy. The sequencing sample was made of peripheral blood. This sequence joins TRBV6-1 and TRBJ1-2; D gene ambiguous. The CDR3 loop is CASSYLREANYGYTF. The CDR3 coding sequence is TGTGCCAGCAGTTACTTGCGGGAAGCTAACTATGGCTACACCTTC.